The rows below give T cell receptor beta chains drawn from one sample of a study of T cell repertoires in cytomegalovirus infection. TCRdb called the reads again in MiXCR, with one record for every CDR3 protein. Counted here are about 200,000 distinct CDR3 sequences, roughly 9% occurring once; the ten biggest clones make up about 4.6%. Sequencing was carried out using PBMCs. The receptors originated from a human donor in good health (CMV status not recorded). Some clones in this sample may be carry-over from other donors' samples. The CDR3 runs from the conserved cysteine through the conserved F or W. Each record gives: clone size, D gene, J gene, CDR3 length, V gene, CDR3 DNA, CDR3 protein. D genes are given only for firm matches. Only some rows state a clone size, as once, few, many or a class for expanded clones.

>-|-|TRBJ1-1|17|TRBV4-3
TGCGTCAGCAGCCAAGAACCCGCCGGGATGATTATGACTGAAGCTTTCTTT
CVSSQEPAGMIMTEAFF
>once|-|TRBJ1-5|12|TRBV12-3/TRBV12-4
TGTGGCAGCAGTTTATCCGGTCAGCCCCAGCATTTT
CGSSLSGQPQHF
>few|-|TRBJ1-5|15|TRBV28
TGTGCCATCCAAGGGGGGGGGCTTAGCAATCAGCCCCAGCATTTT
CAIQGGGLSNQPQHF
>-|TRBD2|TRBJ2-1|15|TRBV20-1
TGCAGTGCTAGGAGCGGGAGTCCCCCTATAAATGAGCAGTTCTTC
CSARSGSPPINEQFF
>many|-|TRBJ1-2|14|TRBV28
TGTGCCAGCAGCCCGGCTACCTACAGGGTTAGCTACACCTTC
CASSPATYRVSYTF
>few|-|TRBJ1-1|12|TRBV28
TGTGCCAGCAAAGCGGGGAACACTGAAGCTTTCTTT
CASKAGNTEAFF
>-|-|TRBJ1-3|16|TRBV30
TGTGCCTGGAGTGACGAACAGGGCAGAGTTGGAAACACCATATATTTT
CAWSDEQGRVGNTIYF
>-|-|TRBJ2-3|15|TRBV6-6
TGTGCCAGCAGGGGACAGCGGGGGTACACAGATACGCAGTATTTT
CASRGQRGYTDTQYF
>many|-|TRBJ2-7|13|TRBV11-3
TGTGCCAGCAGCTTAGGGACCAAGGACGAGCAGTACTTC
CASSLGTKDEQYF
>-|-|TRBJ2-3|13|TRBV7-9
TGTGCCAGCGTGGTAGGGGTCACAGATACGCAGTATTTT
CASVVGVTDTQYF
>many|TRBD2|TRBJ2-5|17|TRBV20-1
TGCAGTGCCACCGGACTAGCGGGAGAAGGGATACAAGAGACCCAGTACTTC
CSATGLAGEGIQETQYF
>once|TRBD2|TRBJ2-7|14|TRBV6-2/TRBV6-3
TGTGCCAGCCAAGAGGGAGGGAGCGTCTACGAGCAGTACTTC
CASQEGGSVYEQYF
>few|-|TRBJ1-5|13|TRBV12-3/TRBV12-4
TGTGCCAGCAGTTTACAGGCGACTCAGCCCCAGCATTTT
CASSLQATQPQHF
>few|-|TRBJ2-1|16|TRBV6-4
TGTGCCAGCAGTGACTCGGTTACGAGCTCCTACAATGAGCAGTTCTTC
CASSDSVTSSYNEQFF
>many|TRBD1|TRBJ1-2|16|TRBV6-1
TGTGCCAGCAGTCGCAGGGGGCGAAATGCCTTCTATGGCTACACCTTC
CASSRRGRNAFYGYTF
>-|TRBD2|TRBJ2-1|16|TRBV5-4
TGTGCCAGCACCCTGAGGCGGGAGAGGCCCTACAATGAGCAGTTCTTC
CASTLRRERPYNEQFF
>many|TRBD2|TRBJ2-7|14|TRBV7-8
TGTGCCAGCAGCTTATTTTCGGGGGGAGGCGAGCAGTACTTC
CASSLFSGGGEQYF
>many|-|TRBJ2-1|15|TRBV7-2
TGTGCCAGCAGCCTTCAGGGAGGCCTCTACAATGAGCAGTTCTTC
CASSLQGGLYNEQFF
>many|TRBD2|TRBJ2-5|14|TRBV12-3/TRBV12-4
TGTGCCAGCAGTCCCGGGAGGGCCGAAGAGACCCAGTACTTC
CASSPGRAEETQYF
>-|-|TRBJ1-1|11|TRBV29-1
TGCAGCGGAGCTCAGGGTTCGTCAGCTTTCTTT
CSGAQGSSAFF
>few|-|TRBJ2-5|15|TRBV27
TGTGCCAGCAGACCAATAGCGGACCCCCCAGAGACCCAGTACTTC
CASRPIADPPETQYF
>-|-|TRBJ1-1|12|TRBV6-2/TRBV6-3
TGTGCCAGCACCCCACGGGGTTCTGAAGCTTTCTTT
CASTPRGSEAFF